The 10 T cell receptor beta chains reported below all come from one sample, sequenced in a study of CD8 T cells in Susac syndrome. When the RNA was reverse transcribed, random hexamers were used with an input of roughly 0.45 to 1 ug. TCRdb re-analysed the immunoSEQ multiplex PCR reads in MiXCR, keeping a single row per CDR3 protein. This table has 95,000 to 150,000 distinct CDR3 sequences, around 95% appearing once. Sequencing was done on a sample of CD4+ T cells from PBMCs. These TCRs come from a human donor in good health.

This rearrangement joins TRBV5-4 to TRBJ2-3, with a tentative D call TRBD1 (5 bases). This CDR3 is 15 amino acids long. V was shortened by 1 base and J by 2 bases, with 11 bases between the two germline ends. Per the germline V gene, CDR1 is SGHNT and CDR2 is YYREEE (reference sequence). CDR3 loop: CASSLLPTVTDTQYF. CDR3 bases: TGTGCCAGCAGCTTGCTCCCGACAGTCACAGATACGCAGTATTTT.

CDR3 residues: CASTKIPGQATGGSYEQYF. In DNA form, the CDR3 reads TGTGCCAGCACTAAAATACCGGGACAGGCTACAGGGGGCTCCTACGAGCAGTACTTC. V gene TRBV16 combines with J gene TRBJ2-7, with TRBD1 matching over 8 bases. CDR1 and CDR2 from the germline V gene are KGHSY and FQNENV. V was clipped by 7 bases and J by 0 bases; unmatched bases: 20. The CDR3 loop spans 19 amino acids.

The V gene is TRBV27, the J gene TRBJ2-1; the D gene is possibly TRBD2 (6 bases). V gave up 8 bases and J gave up 0 bases, with 17 bases separating them. CDR3 length: 16 amino acids. From germline, CDR1 is MNHEY and CDR2 SMNVEV (reference sequence). CDR3 nucleotide sequence: TGTGCCAGCGGTGCCTCACGTAGCGGCTCCTACAATGAGCAGTTCTTC. Translated, it gives CASGASRSGSYNEQFF.

The chain links TRBV2 to TRBJ2-7; 11 bases are a match to TRBD2. The CDR3 has 14 residues. Germline loops: CDR1 SNHLY, CDR2 FYNNEI. J lost 2 bases, V lost 3 bases, and 0 bases had no gene match. CDR3 sequence: CASSETSGTYEQYF. CDR3 DNA: TGTGCCAGCAGTGAGACTAGCGGGACCTACGAGCAGTACTTC.

In its sample, this clonotype was seen once. The chain recombines TRBV30 with TRBJ1-5, with D possibly being TRBD1 (5 bases). The CDR3 runs 13 residues. Between the trimmed V and J ends, which lost 1 base and 2 bases, there was a span of 6 bases. Germline-derived CDR1 and CDR2 are GTSNPN and SVGIG (reference sequence). The CDR3 region is CAWSGDGNQPQHF. In DNA form, the CDR3 reads TGTGCCTGGAGTGGGGACGGCAATCAGCCCCAGCATTTT.

This chain joins TRBV7-2 and TRBJ2-5; D might be TRBD2 (6 bases). V was trimmed by 4 bases and J by 2 bases, leaving 20 bases between them. This CDR3 contains 17 residues. Germline V gives CDR1 SGHTA, CDR2 FQGNSA. The CDR3 region has the DNA TGTGCCAGCAGCTCCTCAATACGGGGGAGGCTACAAGAGACCCAGTACTTC. Residues: CASSSSIRGRLQETQYF.

The J gene is TRBJ1-1, the V gene TRBV29-1; no clear D. The CDR3 has 10 amino acids. Germline CDR1 reads SQVTM; CDR2 reads ANQGSEA. V was trimmed by 3 bases and J by 7 bases, leaving 6 bases between them. In DNA form, the CDR3 reads TGCAGCGTTGAGATAGATGAAGCTTTCTTT. Encoded protein: CSVEIDEAFF.

The chain has TRBV11-2 and TRBJ2-1; 14 nucleotides line up with TRBD2. Germline V gives CDR1 SGHAT, CDR2 FQNNGV. The CDR3 contains 16 residues. V lost 3 bases and J lost 10; bases outside the gene matches: 8. The chain's CDR3 is CASSFPGLAGVGEQFF. The CDR3 bases are TGTGCCAGCAGCTTTCCGGGACTAGCGGGAGTCGGAGAGCAGTTCTTC.

The genes are TRBV12-3 or TRBV12-4 and TRBJ1-1; D not certain. V was shortened by 2 bases and J by 6 bases, with 7 bases between the two germline ends. The CDR3 is 12 residues long. In DNA, the CDR3 is TGTGCCAGCAGTTTAAAGTACGCTGAAGCTTTCTTT. Protein product: CASSLKYAEAFF.

The chain uses TRBV30 and TRBJ1-2, with D perhaps matching TRBD1 (5 bases). The CDR3 sequence is 15 residues long. V was shortened by 1 base and J by 5 bases, with 17 bases between the two germline ends. Germline CDR1 GTSNPN, CDR2 SVGIG (reference sequence). The CDR3 spells CAWSGLGRVTYGYTF. In nucleotides, the CDR3 is TGTGCCTGGAGTGGCCTAGGCAGGGTTACGTATGGCTACACCTTC.